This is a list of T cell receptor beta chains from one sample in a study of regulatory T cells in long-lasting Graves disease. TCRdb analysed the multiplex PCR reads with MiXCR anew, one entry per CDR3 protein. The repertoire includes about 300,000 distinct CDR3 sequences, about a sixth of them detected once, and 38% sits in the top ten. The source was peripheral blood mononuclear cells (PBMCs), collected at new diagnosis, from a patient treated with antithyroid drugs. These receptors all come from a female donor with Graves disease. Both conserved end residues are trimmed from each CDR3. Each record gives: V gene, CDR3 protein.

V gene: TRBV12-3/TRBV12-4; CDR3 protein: ASRKDTSTGELF
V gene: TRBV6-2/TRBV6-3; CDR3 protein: ASSTPAGGPGRTDTQY
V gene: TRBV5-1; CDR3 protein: ASSLGVKANILT
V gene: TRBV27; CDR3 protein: ASSTTGGANVLT
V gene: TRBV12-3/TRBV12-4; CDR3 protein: ASSFREIAGYNEQF
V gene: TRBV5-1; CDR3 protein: ASSPGTGGRETQY
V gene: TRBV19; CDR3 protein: ASSTSGVEELF
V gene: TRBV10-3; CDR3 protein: AISDDRGIGNQPQH
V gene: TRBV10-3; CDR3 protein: ASLRDGDTDTQY
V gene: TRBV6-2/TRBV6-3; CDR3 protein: ASSFLTSGPYEQY
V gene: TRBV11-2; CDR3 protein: ASRDRGLFSGSTIY
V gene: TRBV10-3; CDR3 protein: AITPGLAGGYEQY
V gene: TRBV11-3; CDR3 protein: ASTSQGNEQF
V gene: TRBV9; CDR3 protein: ASSVGGSLNEQY
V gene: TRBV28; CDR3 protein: ASSSGQASGYT
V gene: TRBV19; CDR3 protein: ASSVGQGPLGPQH
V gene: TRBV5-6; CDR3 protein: ASSFPLIRSERF
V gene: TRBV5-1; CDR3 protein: ASAAGNEQF
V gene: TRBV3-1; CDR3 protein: ASSQARDGKNTGELF
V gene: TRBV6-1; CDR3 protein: ASKSSGEMWKLF
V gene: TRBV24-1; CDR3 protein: ATSDSIAYNEQF
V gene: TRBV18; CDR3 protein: ASSQRTVGGYT
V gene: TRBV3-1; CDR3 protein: ASSQDTPIQETQY
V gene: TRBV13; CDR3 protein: ASLKAAYGYT
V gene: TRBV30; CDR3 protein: AWSVSGGSNYGYT
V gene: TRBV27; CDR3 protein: ASSSPNSYNEQF
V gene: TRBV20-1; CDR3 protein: SARDFRAGVGEQF
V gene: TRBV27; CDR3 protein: ASSDRGPQPQH
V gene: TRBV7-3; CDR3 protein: ASSAEGLETQY
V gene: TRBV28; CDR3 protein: ASSFWSGSYEQY
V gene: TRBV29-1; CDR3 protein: SSRSGTTYTDTQY
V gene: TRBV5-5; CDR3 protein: ASTLPLTGTTFFEITDTQY
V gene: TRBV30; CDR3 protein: ASYGQQNTEAF
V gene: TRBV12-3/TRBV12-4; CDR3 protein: ASSLLDSEAF
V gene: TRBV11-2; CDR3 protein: ASTRGGGGTDTQY
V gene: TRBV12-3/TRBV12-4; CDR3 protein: ASSPLNGNTDTQY
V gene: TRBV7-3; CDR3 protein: ASSPTGLADNEQF
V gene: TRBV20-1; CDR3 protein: SAEGPGLAGYNEQF
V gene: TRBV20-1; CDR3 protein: SAREDTAEKLF
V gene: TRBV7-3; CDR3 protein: ASSPTQGLGDEQY
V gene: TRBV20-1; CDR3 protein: SARGGGRNEQF
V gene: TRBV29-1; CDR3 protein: SVEGKGVQDTQY
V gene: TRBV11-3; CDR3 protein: ASSLDLAGDSGNTIY
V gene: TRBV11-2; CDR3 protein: ASSFQIDGSYEQY
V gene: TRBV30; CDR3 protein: ARGQGNTEAF
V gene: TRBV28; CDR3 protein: ASSSGESYEQY
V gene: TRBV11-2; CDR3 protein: ASSLDRGLSGYT
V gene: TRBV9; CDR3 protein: ASSGGGDTDTQY
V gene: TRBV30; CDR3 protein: AWRSSGMSKNIQY
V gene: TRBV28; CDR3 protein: ANSFTTRLAGEQF
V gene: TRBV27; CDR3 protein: ASSPSAGDTDTQY
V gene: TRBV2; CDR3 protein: APKGRQGGETQY
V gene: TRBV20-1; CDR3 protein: SARNLNADTQY
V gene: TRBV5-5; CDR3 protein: ASSLGTQNSNQPQH
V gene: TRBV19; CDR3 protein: ASDRGYGYT
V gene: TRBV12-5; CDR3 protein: ASGLGGQRIGSNQPQH